This is a list of T cell receptor beta chains from one sample in a study of low-dose radiotherapy and immunotherapy resistance in tumors. TCRdb fed the reads into MiXCR, producing one record per CDR3 protein. Of 95,000 to 100,000 distinct CDR3 sequences in the sample, around 20% were seen once. Sequenced material: PBMCs, taken after low-dose radiotherapy plus immunotherapy. The source is a male donor with prostate cancer. The CDR3 runs from the conserved cysteine through the conserved F or W. The D gene is left open where the match is weak. Some rows have no size entry. The others give once, few or many, or a class for an expanded clone.

d_gene	v_gene	abundance	len	j_gene	CDR3nt	CDR3aa
.	TRBV7-2	many	15	TRBJ1-5	TGTGCCAGCAGCTTATGGGGGGAACGCAATCAGCCCCAGCATTTT	CASSLWGERNQPQHF
TRBD2	TRBV4-2	many	15	TRBJ2-7	TGTGCCAGCAGCCAAGAGCTAGCGGACCCCTACGAGCAGTACTTC	CASSQELADPYEQYF
.	TRBV6-2/TRBV6-3	.	13	TRBJ2-6	TGTGCCAGCAGCCGTAGCGGGGCCAACGTCCTGACTTTC	CASSRSGANVLTF
TRBD2	TRBV12-3/TRBV12-4	many	16	TRBJ2-3	TGTGCCAGCAGTTTAGGGTCGCTAGCGGATGCAGATACGCAGTATTTT	CASSLGSLADADTQYF
.	TRBV20-1	many	18	TRBJ1-6	TGCAGTGCTAGAGAGGGGTGGGTCCGCAGCTCCTATAATTCACCCCTCCACTTT	CSAREGWVRSSYNSPLHF
.	TRBV7-6	many	14	TRBJ2-1	TGTGCCAGCACCCTACCAGAGAGGGCCCTGGAGCAGTTCTTC	CASTLPERALEQFF
.	TRBV12-3/TRBV12-4	many	15	TRBJ2-5	TGTGCCAGCAGTTTAGCGGGGCAGCCCCAAGAGGCCCAGTACTTC	CASSLAGQPQEAQYF
TRBD1	TRBV3-1	many	15	TRBJ2-3	TGTGCCAGCAGCTCCGGGACAGGGTACACAGATACGCAGTATTTT	CASSSGTGYTDTQYF
.	TRBV4-1	many	13	TRBJ2-5	TGCGCCAGCAGCCAGGTCAACCAGGAGACCCAGTACTTC	CASSQVNQETQYF
TRBD1	TRBV27	many	16	TRBJ2-1	TGTGCCAGCAGTACCCAGGGGGTCGGATCCTACAATGAGCAGTTCTTC	CASSTQGVGSYNEQFF
TRBD1	TRBV18	many	16	TRBJ2-1	TGTGCCAGCTCCTCTAACAGGGGGCTTTCCTACAATGAGCAGTTCTTC	CASSSNRGLSYNEQFF
.	TRBV4-1	once	15	TRBJ2-3	TGCGCCAGCAGCCCCCCTGGGGCAGGCACAGATACGCAGTATTTT	CASSPPGAGTDTQYF
.	TRBV20-1	many	13	TRBJ2-3	TGCAGTTCCGGAAGCGGGCACACAGATACGCAGTATTTT	CSSGSGHTDTQYF
.	TRBV5-1	many	18	TRBJ2-6	TGCGCCAGCAGATTCCAAGGCGGATACTCCTCTGGGGCCAACGTCCTGACTTTC	CASRFQGGYSSGANVLTF
TRBD1	TRBV6-1	many	15	TRBJ1-5	TGTGCCAGCACTCCGGACAGGATGGGGGGTCAGCCCCAGCATTTT	CASTPDRMGGQPQHF
.	TRBV9	.	14	TRBJ1-1	TGTGCCAGCAGCGCTGTTATGGGGGGCACTGAAGCTTTCTTT	CASSAVMGGTEAFF
.	TRBV28	.	14	TRBJ1-2	TGTGCCAGCAGTTTAGGGCTGGCGAGGGGGGGCTACACCTTC	CASSLGLARGGYTF